This is a list of T cell receptor beta chains from one sample in a study of memory CD4+ T cells and cytomegalovirus serostatus. The assay was immunoSEQ multiplex PCR, and TCRdb's table has in-frame clones only and misses some. The sample has tens of thousands of clones, approximately 80% seen once. The specimen was memory CD4+ T cells from blood. The receptors shown here come from an adult in good health and CMV-seropositive. The CDR3 runs from the conserved cysteine through the conserved F or W. The D gene is left open where the match is weak. Clone size is not always given. Where it is, it says once, few, many or a class for expanded clones.

j_call,d_call,cdr3_length,v_call,clone_size,cdr3_aa,cdr3_nt
TRBJ1-1,.,15,TRBV6-5,.,CASSNGGRVNTEAFF,TGTGCCAGCAGCAATGGGGGGAGAGTGAACACTGAAGCTTTCTTT
TRBJ1-4,TRBD1,14,TRBV11-2,.,CASSWTGDNEKLFF,TGTGCCAGCAGCTGGACAGGGGATAATGAAAAACTGTTTTTT
TRBJ2-1,.,15,TRBV6-1,.,CASSDLSGAYNEQFF,TGTGCCAGCAGTGATCTATCAGGGGCCTACAATGAGCAGTTCTTC
TRBJ2-3,.,14,TRBV7-3,.,CASSLGHSTDTQYF,TGTGCCAGCAGCTTAGGACACTCCACAGATACGCAGTATTTT
TRBJ2-5,TRBD2,16,TRBV19,once,CASSIEGGTHQETQYF,TGTGCCAGTAGTATAGAGGGGGGGACTCACCAAGAGACCCAGTACTTC
TRBJ2-5,TRBD2,15,TRBV19,.,CASSLAGGRQETQYF,TGTGCCAGTAGTCTAGCGGGAGGCCGACAAGAGACCCAGTACTTC
TRBJ2-5,.,14,TRBV6-6,.,CASSYGQSGETQYF,TGTGCCAGCAGTTACGGGCAGTCTGGGGAGACCCAGTACTTC
TRBJ2-1,TRBD2,15,TRBV7-7,.,CASSPSGGFGNEQFF,TGTGCCAGCAGCCCCAGCGGGGGATTTGGCAATGAGCAGTTCTTC
TRBJ2-1,TRBD1,17,TRBV7-9,.,CASSRFGDRGRGDEQFF,TGTGCCAGCAGCCGCTTTGGGGACAGGGGACGGGGGGACGAGCAGTTCTTC
TRBJ2-5,.,13,TRBV11-3,.,CASSSGVKETQYF,TGTGCCAGCAGCTCCGGAGTTAAAGAGACCCAGTACTTC
TRBJ2-6,TRBD1,17,TRBV4-3,.,CASSLDRGSSGANVLTF,TGCGCCAGCAGCCTCGACAGGGGTTCCTCTGGGGCCAACGTCCTGACTTTC
TRBJ2-2,.,14,TRBV11-2,.,CASSLRADTGELFF,TGTGCCAGCAGCTTAAGGGCGGACACCGGGGAGCTGTTTTTT
TRBJ2-2,TRBD2,16,TRBV29-1,.,CSVASRDYLNTGELFF,TGCAGCGTTGCATCCCGGGACTATCTGAACACCGGGGAGCTGTTTTTT
TRBJ2-1,.,16,TRBV4-2,.,CASSQETGSSYNEQFF,TGTGCCAGCAGCCAAGAAACAGGAAGCTCCTACAATGAGCAGTTCTTC
TRBJ1-3,.,14,TRBV4-1,.,CASSQDPRTLAIYF,TGCGCCAGCAGCCAAGATCCTAGGACTCTCGCCATATATTTT
TRBJ1-6,.,13,TRBV6-5,.,CASREIGGSPLHF,TGTGCCAGCAGAGAAATCGGAGGTTCACCCCTCCACTTT
TRBJ2-3,.,15,TRBV7-2,.,CASSLVGLFTDTQYF,TGTGCCAGCAGCTTAGTCGGTCTCTTCACAGATACGCAGTATTTT
TRBJ1-2,.,15,TRBV28,.,CASRPLTLQGYGYTF,TGTGCCAGCAGGCCCTTGACGTTACAGGGTTATGGCTACACCTTC
TRBJ1-1,.,16,TRBV7-2,.,CASSGDRRDVNTEAFF,TGTGCCAGCAGCGGAGATCGGAGGGACGTGAACACTGAAGCTTTCTTT